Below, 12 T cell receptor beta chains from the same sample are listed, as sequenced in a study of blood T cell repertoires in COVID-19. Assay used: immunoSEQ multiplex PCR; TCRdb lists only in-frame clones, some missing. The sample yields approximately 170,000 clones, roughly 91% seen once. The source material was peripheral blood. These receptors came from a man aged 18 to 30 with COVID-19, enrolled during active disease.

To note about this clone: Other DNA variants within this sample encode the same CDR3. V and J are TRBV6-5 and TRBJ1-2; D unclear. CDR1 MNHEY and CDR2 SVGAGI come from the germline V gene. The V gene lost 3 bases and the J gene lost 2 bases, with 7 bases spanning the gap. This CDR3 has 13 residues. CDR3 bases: TGTGCCAGCAGTTATCCGGGAAACTATGGCTACACCTTC. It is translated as CASSYPGNYGYTF.

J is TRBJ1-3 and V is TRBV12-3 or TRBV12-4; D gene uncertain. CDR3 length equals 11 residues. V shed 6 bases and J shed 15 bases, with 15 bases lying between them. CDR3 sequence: CASRTGARKYF. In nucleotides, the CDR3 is TGTGCCAGCAGAACGGGAGCTAGGAAATATTTT.

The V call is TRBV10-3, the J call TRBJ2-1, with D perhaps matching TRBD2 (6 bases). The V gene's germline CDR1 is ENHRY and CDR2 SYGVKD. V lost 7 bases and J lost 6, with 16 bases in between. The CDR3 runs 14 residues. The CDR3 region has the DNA TGTGCCATCACATCTAGCGTTGACCCCAATGAGCAGTTCTTC. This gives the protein CAITSSVDPNEQFF.

The CDR3 nucleotides read TGTGCCAGCAGCCCGCAACAGGCCAACTATGGCTACACCTTC. This translates into CASSPQQANYGYTF. This chain joins TRBV6-5 and TRBJ1-2; tentatively, D is TRBD1 (5 bases). This CDR3 is 14 amino acids long. Trimming cost V 6 bases and J 2 bases, with 13 bases left between them. Germline loops: CDR1 MNHEY, CDR2 SVGAGI.

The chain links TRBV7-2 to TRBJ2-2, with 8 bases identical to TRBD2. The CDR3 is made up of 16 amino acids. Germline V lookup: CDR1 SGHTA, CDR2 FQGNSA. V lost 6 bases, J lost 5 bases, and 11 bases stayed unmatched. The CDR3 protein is CASRSSGTSGTGELFF. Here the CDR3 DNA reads TGTGCCAGCAGATCATCCGGGACTAGTGGAACCGGGGAGCTGTTTTTT.

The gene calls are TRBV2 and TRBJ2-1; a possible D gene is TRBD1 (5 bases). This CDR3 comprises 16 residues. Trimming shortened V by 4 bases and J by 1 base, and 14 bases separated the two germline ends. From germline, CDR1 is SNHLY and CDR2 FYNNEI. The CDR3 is CASSVRGLLSYNEQFF. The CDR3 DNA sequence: TGTGCCAGCAGTGTAAGGGGTCTTCTATCCTACAATGAGCAGTTCTTC. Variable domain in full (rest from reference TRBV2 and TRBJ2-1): EPEVTQTPSHQVTQMGQEVILRCVPISNHLYFYWYRQILGQKVEFLVSFYNNEISEKSEIFDDQFSVERPDGSNFTLKIRSTKLEDSAMYFCASSVRGLLSYNEQFFGPGTRLTVL.

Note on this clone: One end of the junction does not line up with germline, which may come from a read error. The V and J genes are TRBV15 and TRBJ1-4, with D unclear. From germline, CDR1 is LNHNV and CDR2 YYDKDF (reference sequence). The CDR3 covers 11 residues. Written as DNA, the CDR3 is TGTGCCACCAGCACGAGTGAAAAACTGCTTTTT. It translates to CATSTSEKLLF. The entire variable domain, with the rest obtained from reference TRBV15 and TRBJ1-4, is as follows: DAMVIQNPRYQVTQFGKPVTLSCSQTLNHNVMYWYQQKSSQAPKLLFHYYDKDFNNEADTPDNFQSRRPNTSFCFLDIRSPGLGDTAMYLCATSTSEKLLFGSGTQLSVL.

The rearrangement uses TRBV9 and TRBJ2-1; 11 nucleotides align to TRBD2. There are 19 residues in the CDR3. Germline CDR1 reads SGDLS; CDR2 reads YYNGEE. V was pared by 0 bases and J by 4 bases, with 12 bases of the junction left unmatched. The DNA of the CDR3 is TGTGCCAGCAGCGTAGGGATGGGACTAGCGGTGAGGACTTACAATGAGCAGTTCTTC. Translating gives CASSVGMGLAVRTYNEQFF.

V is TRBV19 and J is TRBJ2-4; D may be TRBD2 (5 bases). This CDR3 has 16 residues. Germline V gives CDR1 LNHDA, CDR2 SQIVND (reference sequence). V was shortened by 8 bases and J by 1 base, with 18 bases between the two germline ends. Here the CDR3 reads CASRDLDWAAKNIQYF. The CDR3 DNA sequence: TGTGCCAGTCGTGACTTGGACTGGGCGGCCAAAAACATTCAGTACTTC.

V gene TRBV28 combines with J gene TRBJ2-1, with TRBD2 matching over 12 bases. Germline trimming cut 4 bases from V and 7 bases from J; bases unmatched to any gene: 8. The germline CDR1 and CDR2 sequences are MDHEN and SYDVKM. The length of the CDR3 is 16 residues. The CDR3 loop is CASSSQTSGSWNEQFF. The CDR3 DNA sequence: TGTGCCAGCAGTTCCCAGACTAGCGGGAGCTGGAATGAGCAGTTCTTC.

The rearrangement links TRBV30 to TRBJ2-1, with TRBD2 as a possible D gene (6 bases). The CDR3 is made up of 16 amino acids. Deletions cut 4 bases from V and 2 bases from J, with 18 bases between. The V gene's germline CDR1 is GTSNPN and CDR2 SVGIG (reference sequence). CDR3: CAWTNRGSGTYNEQFF. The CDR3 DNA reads TGTGCCTGGACCAACCGGGGTAGCGGTACCTACAATGAGCAGTTCTTC.

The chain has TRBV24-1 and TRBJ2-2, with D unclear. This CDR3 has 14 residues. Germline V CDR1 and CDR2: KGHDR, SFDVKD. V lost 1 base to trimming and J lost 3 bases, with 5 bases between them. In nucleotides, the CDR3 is TGTGCCACCAGTGATTTTGGAGACACCGGGGAGCTGTTTTTT. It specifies CATSDFGDTGELFF.